This is a list of T cell receptor beta chains from one sample in a study of blood T cell repertoires in COVID-19. Sequencing used immunoSEQ multiplex PCR; TCRdb keeps in-frame clones, though not all of them. The data contain roughly 100,000 clones, about 76% of them seen just once; the ten biggest clones take up around two fifths. Sequenced sample: peripheral blood. These receptors were obtained from a man older than 75 with acute or convalescent COVID-19. The CDR3 runs from the conserved cysteine through the conserved F or W. A D gene is named only where the DNA matches it firmly. Clone size is stated in some rows and not others, as once, few, many or a class when expanded.

j_gene: TRBJ2-6
v_gene: TRBV5-1
d_gene: -
abundance: -
len: 15
CDR3aa: CASSFQAAGANVLTF
CDR3nt: TGCGCCAGCAGCTTCCAGGCCGCTGGGGCCAACGTCCTGACTTTC

j_gene: TRBJ2-5
v_gene: TRBV7-3
d_gene: TRBD1
abundance: -
len: 15
CDR3aa: CASSRDGTGQETQYF
CDR3nt: TGTGCCAGCAGCAGAGACGGGACAGGGCAAGAGACCCAGTACTTC

j_gene: TRBJ2-7
v_gene: TRBV2
d_gene: TRBD1
abundance: -
len: 15
CDR3aa: CASSGDRANSYEQYF
CDR3nt: TGTGCCAGCAGCGGGGACAGGGCCAACTCCTACGAGCAGTACTTC

j_gene: TRBJ2-3
v_gene: TRBV6-5
d_gene: -
abundance: -
len: 15
CDR3aa: CASTLSGASTDTQYF
CDR3nt: TGTGCCAGCACCCTCAGCGGAGCCTCCACAGATACGCAGTATTTT

j_gene: TRBJ1-6
v_gene: TRBV3-1/TRBV3-2
d_gene: -
abundance: -
len: 14
CDR3aa: CASSLGQNNSPLHF
CDR3nt: TGTGCCAGCAGCCTGGGGCAGAATAATTCACCCCTCCACTTT

j_gene: TRBJ1-2
v_gene: TRBV18
d_gene: -
abundance: -
len: 14
CDR3aa: CASSPAMIDNGYTF
CDR3nt: TGTGCCAGCTCACCGGCAATGATCGACAATGGCTACACCTTC

j_gene: TRBJ1-4
v_gene: TRBV15
d_gene: -
abundance: -
len: 16
CDR3aa: CATSRELGRTNEKLFF
CDR3nt: TGTGCCACCAGCAGAGAGTTGGGCAGGACTAATGAAAAACTGTTTTTT

j_gene: TRBJ2-6
v_gene: TRBV2
d_gene: -
abundance: -
len: 16
CDR3aa: CASSDWQGAGANVLTF
CDR3nt: TGTGCCAGCAGTGACTGGCAGGGCGCTGGGGCCAACGTCCTGACTTTC

j_gene: TRBJ1-1
v_gene: TRBV29-1
d_gene: -
abundance: -
len: 14
CDR3aa: CSGTIGVMNTEAFF
CDR3nt: TGCAGTGGAACAATCGGGGTCATGAACACTGAAGCTTTCTTT

j_gene: TRBJ1-4
v_gene: TRBV7-2
d_gene: TRBD1
abundance: once
len: 14
CDR3aa: CASSLGQGGEKLFF
CDR3nt: TGTGCCAGCAGCTTAGGACAGGGTGGCGAAAAACTGTTTTTT

j_gene: TRBJ1-2
v_gene: TRBV7-9
d_gene: -
abundance: few
len: 12
CDR3aa: CASSFETGGYTF
CDR3nt: TGTGCCAGCAGCTTTGAGACAGGCGGCTACACCTTC

j_gene: TRBJ2-5
v_gene: TRBV4-1
d_gene: -
abundance: once
len: 15
CDR3aa: CASSQDWDTQETQYF
CDR3nt: TGCGCCAGCAGCCAAGATTGGGACACCCAAGAGACCCAGTACTTC

j_gene: TRBJ1-5
v_gene: TRBV7-2
d_gene: -
abundance: once
len: 12
CDR3aa: CASSSTNQPQHF
CDR3nt: TGTGCCAGCAGCTCCACTAATCAGCCCCAGCATTTT

j_gene: TRBJ2-7
v_gene: TRBV2
d_gene: -
abundance: -
len: 14
CDR3aa: CASRPSGRAGEQYF
CDR3nt: TGTGCCAGCAGGCCCTCCGGCAGGGCCGGCGAGCAGTACTTC

j_gene: TRBJ1-5
v_gene: TRBV15
d_gene: -
abundance: -
len: 15
CDR3aa: CATSRDRTGNQPQHF
CDR3nt: TGTGCCACCAGCAGAGATCGTACGGGCAATCAGCCCCAGCATTTT

j_gene: TRBJ2-7
v_gene: TRBV6-1
d_gene: -
abundance: -
len: 13
CDR3aa: CASSERQLREQYF
CDR3nt: TGTGCCAGCAGTGAGAGACAGTTAAGGGAGCAGTACTTC

j_gene: TRBJ2-7
v_gene: TRBV11-1
d_gene: -
abundance: -
len: 15
CDR3aa: CASSPGAGVSYEQYF
CDR3nt: TGTGCCAGCAGTCCCGGGGCAGGGGTAAGCTACGAGCAGTACTTC

j_gene: TRBJ1-3
v_gene: TRBV4-1
d_gene: TRBD1
abundance: -
len: 16
CDR3aa: CASRARTGSSGNTIYF
CDR3nt: TGCGCCAGCAGGGCGCGGACAGGAAGCTCTGGAAACACCATATATTTT

j_gene: TRBJ2-1
v_gene: TRBV6-1
d_gene: TRBD1
abundance: few
len: 15
CDR3aa: CASSERGTGYNEQFF
CDR3nt: TGTGCCAGCAGTGAAAGAGGGACAGGGTACAATGAGCAGTTCTTC

j_gene: TRBJ1-2
v_gene: TRBV27
d_gene: -
abundance: -
len: 13
CDR3aa: CASSFQGDYGYTF
CDR3nt: TGTGCCAGCAGTTTCCAGGGCGACTATGGCTACACCTTC

j_gene: TRBJ2-7
v_gene: TRBV6-5
d_gene: TRBD1
abundance: -
len: 16
CDR3aa: CASSYSGTGGLNEQYF
CDR3nt: TGTGCCAGCAGTTATTCTGGGACAGGGGGCTTAAACGAGCAGTACTTC

j_gene: TRBJ2-5
v_gene: TRBV6-5
d_gene: TRBD2
abundance: -
len: 15
CDR3aa: CASSYSGGRGETQYF
CDR3nt: TGTGCCAGCAGTTACTCGGGCGGGAGAGGAGAGACCCAGTACTTC

j_gene: TRBJ2-2
v_gene: TRBV18
d_gene: TRBD1
abundance: -
len: 14
CDR3aa: CASSGQGLNGELFF
CDR3nt: TGTGCCAGCTCCGGACAGGGTCTCAACGGGGAGCTGTTTTTT

j_gene: TRBJ2-1
v_gene: TRBV4-1
d_gene: -
abundance: -
len: 15
CDR3aa: CASSPMAGVVGEQFF
CDR3nt: TGCGCCAGCAGCCCCATGGCAGGGGTGGTTGGCGAGCAGTTCTTC

j_gene: TRBJ2-1
v_gene: TRBV5-1
d_gene: -
abundance: -
len: 15
CDR3aa: CASRPRQTSYNEQFF
CDR3nt: TGCGCCAGCAGGCCACGTCAGACTAGCTACAATGAGCAGTTCTTC

j_gene: TRBJ2-3
v_gene: TRBV7-9
d_gene: -
abundance: -
len: 16
CDR3aa: CASSFKHGGATDTQYF
CDR3nt: TGTGCCAGCAGCTTTAAGCATGGCGGGGCCACAGATACGCAGTATTTT

j_gene: TRBJ2-5
v_gene: TRBV6-2/TRBV6-3
d_gene: TRBD1
abundance: -
len: 13
CDR3aa: CASSRDSRETQYF
CDR3nt: TGTGCCAGCAGCCGGGACAGCCGGGAGACCCAGTACTTC

j_gene: TRBJ1-4
v_gene: TRBV7-9
d_gene: TRBD1
abundance: few
len: 15
CDR3aa: CASSRDLTGNEKLFF
CDR3nt: TGTGCCAGCAGCCGGGACCTGACAGGGAATGAAAAACTGTTTTTT

j_gene: TRBJ1-3
v_gene: TRBV7-2
d_gene: -
abundance: -
len: 15
CDR3aa: CASSPVQGIGNTIYF
CDR3nt: TGTGCCAGCAGCCCAGTACAGGGAATTGGAAACACCATATATTTT

j_gene: TRBJ2-1
v_gene: TRBV18
d_gene: TRBD2
abundance: -
len: 16
CDR3aa: CASSPPGLAGTNEQFF
CDR3nt: TGTGCCAGCTCACCACCAGGGCTAGCGGGGACTAATGAGCAGTTCTTC

j_gene: TRBJ1-5
v_gene: TRBV2
d_gene: -
abundance: -
len: 14
CDR3aa: CASSLNRDLSPQHF
CDR3nt: TGTGCCAGCAGTCTTAACAGAGACCTCAGCCCCCAGCATTTT

j_gene: TRBJ1-2
v_gene: TRBV20-1
d_gene: TRBD1
abundance: few
len: 12
CDR3aa: CSASAGGYGYTF
CDR3nt: TGCAGTGCTAGTGCAGGGGGCTATGGCTACACCTTC

j_gene: TRBJ1-6
v_gene: TRBV28
d_gene: -
abundance: once
len: 16
CDR3aa: CASSFLITGHNSPLHF
CDR3nt: TGTGCCAGCAGTTTCCTGATCACAGGGCATAATTCACCCCTCCACTTT

j_gene: TRBJ2-1
v_gene: TRBV18
d_gene: TRBD2
abundance: -
len: 16
CDR3aa: CASSPSLVAGDNEQFF
CDR3nt: TGTGCCAGCTCACCAAGTTTGGTAGCGGGAGACAATGAGCAGTTCTTC

j_gene: TRBJ1-6
v_gene: TRBV5-6
d_gene: -
abundance: -
len: 17
CDR3aa: CASSLWGGRSYNSPLHF
CDR3nt: TGTGCCAGCAGCTTGTGGGGGGGGAGGTCCTATAATTCACCCCTCCACTTT

j_gene: TRBJ1-2
v_gene: TRBV18
d_gene: TRBD1
abundance: -
len: 17
CDR3aa: CASSPYPSVGGGYGYTF
CDR3nt: TGTGCCAGCTCACCCTACCCCTCTGTAGGGGGCGGCTATGGCTACACCTTC

j_gene: TRBJ2-5
v_gene: TRBV7-2
d_gene: TRBD1
abundance: -
len: 14
CDR3aa: CASSSPGQQETQYF
CDR3nt: TGTGCCAGCAGCTCACCGGGACAGCAAGAGACCCAGTACTTC

j_gene: TRBJ1-2
v_gene: TRBV27
d_gene: -
abundance: -
len: 12
CDR3aa: CASRGPVEGYTF
CDR3nt: TGTGCCAGCAGGGGGCCGGTGGAGGGCTACACCTTC

j_gene: TRBJ2-3
v_gene: TRBV5-6
d_gene: TRBD2
abundance: -
len: 16
CDR3aa: CASSSPGLAGSDTQYF
CDR3nt: TGTGCCAGCAGCTCACCGGGACTAGCGGGGTCAGATACGCAGTATTTT

j_gene: TRBJ2-7
v_gene: TRBV18
d_gene: TRBD1
abundance: -
len: 17
CDR3aa: CASSPPHLAGTGRGQYF
CDR3nt: TGTGCCAGCTCACCACCTCACTTGGCAGGGACAGGTCGAGGGCAGTACTTC

j_gene: TRBJ2-1
v_gene: TRBV5-1
d_gene: TRBD2
abundance: -
len: 13
CDR3aa: CASSLGAGGEQFF
CDR3nt: TGCGCCAGCAGCTTGGGTGCGGGGGGCGAGCAGTTCTTC

j_gene: TRBJ2-1
v_gene: TRBV4-3
d_gene: -
abundance: once
len: 14
CDR3aa: CASSQERLNNEQFF
CDR3nt: TGCGCCAGCAGCCAAGAGCGGCTGAACAATGAGCAGTTCTTC

j_gene: TRBJ2-7
v_gene: TRBV5-1
d_gene: -
abundance: -
len: 14
CDR3aa: CASSLGWSSYEQYF
CDR3nt: TGCGCCAGCAGCTTGGGGTGGAGCTCCTACGAGCAGTACTTC

j_gene: TRBJ1-1
v_gene: TRBV7-2
d_gene: TRBD1
abundance: -
len: 15
CDR3aa: CASSERQGKNTEAFF
CDR3nt: TGTGCCAGCAGCGAGAGACAGGGCAAGAACACTGAAGCTTTCTTT

j_gene: TRBJ2-7
v_gene: TRBV7-9
d_gene: -
abundance: -
len: 15
CDR3aa: CASSLAGQYSYEQYF
CDR3nt: TGTGCCAGCAGCTTAGCGGGCCAGTACTCCTACGAGCAGTACTTC

j_gene: TRBJ2-1
v_gene: TRBV7-7
d_gene: TRBD1
abundance: -
len: 13
CDR3aa: CASSSGQGNEQFF
CDR3nt: TGTGCTAGCAGCTCGGGACAGGGGAACGAGCAGTTCTTC

j_gene: TRBJ2-7
v_gene: TRBV19
d_gene: TRBD2
abundance: -
len: 15
CDR3aa: CASSTIAGAPYEQYF
CDR3nt: TGTGCCAGTAGTACGATAGCGGGAGCTCCCTACGAGCAGTACTTC